The present TCR beta chain was sequenced within a study of fetal regulatory T cell absence and autoimmunity. General study results and limits: Antigen-driven pancreatic autoimmunity before birth in IPEX was inferred from oligoclonal enrichment.

Sequencing used immunoSEQ multiplex PCR; TCRdb keeps in-frame clones, though not all of them. The sample has roughly 95,000 clones; 55% to 75% are singletons. Deletions cut 0 bases from V and 4 bases from J, with 9 bases between. This CDR3 region has 14 residues. Germline V lookup: CDR1 MGHRA, CDR2 YSYEKL. Turning to this clone: Its target is unknown.

The clonotype was recovered from a male donor with IPEX syndrome. The chain is built from TRBV4-1 and TRBJ2-5, with D maybe TRBD2 (6 bases). Material: pancreas tissue. DNA of the CDR3: TGCGCCAGCAGCCAAGAGGGACTTCGAGAGACCCAGTACTTC. This sequence encodes CASSQEGLRETQYF.